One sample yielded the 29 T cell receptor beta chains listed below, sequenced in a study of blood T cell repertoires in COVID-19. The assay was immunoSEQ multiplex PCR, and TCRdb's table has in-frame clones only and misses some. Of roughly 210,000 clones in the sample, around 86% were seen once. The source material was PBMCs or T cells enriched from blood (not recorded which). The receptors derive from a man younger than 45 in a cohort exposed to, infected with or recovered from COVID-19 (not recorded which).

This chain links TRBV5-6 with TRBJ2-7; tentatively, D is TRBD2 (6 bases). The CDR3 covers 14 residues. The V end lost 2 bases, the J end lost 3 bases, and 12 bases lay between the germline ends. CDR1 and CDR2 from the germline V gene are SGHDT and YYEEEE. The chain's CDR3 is CASSFSGRVYEQYF. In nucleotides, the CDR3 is TGTGCCAGCAGCTTCAGCGGGCGGGTCTACGAGCAGTACTTC.

The CDR3 nucleotides are TGTGCCAGCTCACCATCGTTAGTGGACAGGGCTCAAGAGACCCAGTACTTC. It codes for CASSPSLVDRAQETQYF. The rearrangement uses TRBV18 and TRBJ2-5; 8 bases align to TRBD1. Germline V CDR1 and CDR2: KGHSH, LQKENI. The CDR3 length is 17 residues. V was pared by 2 bases and J by 2 bases, with 10 bases of the junction left unmatched.

The CDR3 sequence is CASSVSGQTITVSGNTIYF. The CDR3 DNA sequence: TGTGCCAGCAGTGTGTCGGGACAGACTATAACCGTCTCTGGAAACACCATATATTTT. This chain joins TRBV6-1 and TRBJ1-3; 7 nucleotides align to TRBD1. V lost 4 bases to trimming and J lost 0 bases; unmatched junction nucleotides: 15. The CDR3 length is 19 residues. The V gene's germline CDR1 is MNHNS and CDR2 SASEGT.

The CDR3 loop reads CATSRDSSAEAFF. For the CDR3, the DNA is TGTGCCACCAGCAGGGACTCCTCGGCTGAAGCTTTCTTT. This chain uses TRBV15 with TRBJ1-1; D ambiguous. The CDR3 is 13 residues long. The V end was cut by 3 bases, the J end by 6 bases, with 11 bases between. Looked up from germline, CDR1 is LNHNV and CDR2 is YYDKDF (reference sequence).

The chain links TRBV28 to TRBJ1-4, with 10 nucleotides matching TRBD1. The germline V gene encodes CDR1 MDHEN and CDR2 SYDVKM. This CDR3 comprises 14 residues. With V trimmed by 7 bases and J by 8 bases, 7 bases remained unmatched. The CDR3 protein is CASTHDRGREKLFF. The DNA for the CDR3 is TGTGCCAGCACTCACGACAGGGGGCGGGAAAAACTGTTTTTT.

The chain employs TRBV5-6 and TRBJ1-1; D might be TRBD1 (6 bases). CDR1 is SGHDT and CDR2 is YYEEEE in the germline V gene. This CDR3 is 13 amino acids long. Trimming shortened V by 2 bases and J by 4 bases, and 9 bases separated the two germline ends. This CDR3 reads CASSLWGRTEAFF. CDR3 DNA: TGTGCCAGCAGCTTATGGGGGCGCACTGAAGCTTTCTTT. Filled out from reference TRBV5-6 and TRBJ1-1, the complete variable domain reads DAGVTQSPTHLIKTRGQQVTLRCSPKSGHDTVSWYQQALGQGPQFIFQYYEEEERQRGNFPDRFSGHQFPNYSSELNVNALLLGDSALYLCASSLWGRTEAFFGQGTRLTVV.

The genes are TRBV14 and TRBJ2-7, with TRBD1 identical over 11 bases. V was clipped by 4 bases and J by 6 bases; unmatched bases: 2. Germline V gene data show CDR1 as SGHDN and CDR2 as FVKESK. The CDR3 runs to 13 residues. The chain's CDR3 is CASSRGTGGEQYF. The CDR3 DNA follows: TGTGCCAGCAGCCGAGGGACAGGGGGCGAGCAGTACTTC. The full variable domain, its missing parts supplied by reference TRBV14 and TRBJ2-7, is EAGVTQFPSHSVIEKGQTVTLRCDPISGHDNLYWYRRVMGKEIKFLLHFVKESKQDESGMPNNRFLAERTGGTYSTLKVQPAELEDSGVYFCASSRGTGGEQYFGPGTRLTVT.

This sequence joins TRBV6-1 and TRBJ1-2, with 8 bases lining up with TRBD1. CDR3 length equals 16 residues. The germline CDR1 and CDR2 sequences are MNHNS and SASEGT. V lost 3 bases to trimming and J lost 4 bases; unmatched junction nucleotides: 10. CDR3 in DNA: TGTGCCAGCAGTGACCTCAGGGGGCAACAGACCTATGGCTACACCTTC. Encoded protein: CASSDLRGQQTYGYTF.

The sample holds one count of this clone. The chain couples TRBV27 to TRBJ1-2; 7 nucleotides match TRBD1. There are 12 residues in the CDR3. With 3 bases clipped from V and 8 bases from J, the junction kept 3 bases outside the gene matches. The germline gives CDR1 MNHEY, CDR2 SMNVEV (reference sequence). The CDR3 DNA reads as TGTGCCAGCAGTTTTACAGGGGACGGCTACACCTTC. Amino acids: CASSFTGDGYTF.

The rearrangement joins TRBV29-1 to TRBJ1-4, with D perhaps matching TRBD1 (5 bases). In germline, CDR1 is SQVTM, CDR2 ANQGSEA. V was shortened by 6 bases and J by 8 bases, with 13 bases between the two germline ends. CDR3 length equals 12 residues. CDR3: CSVGRTGEKLFF. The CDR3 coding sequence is TGCAGCGTCGGTCGAACAGGCGAAAAACTGTTTTTT.

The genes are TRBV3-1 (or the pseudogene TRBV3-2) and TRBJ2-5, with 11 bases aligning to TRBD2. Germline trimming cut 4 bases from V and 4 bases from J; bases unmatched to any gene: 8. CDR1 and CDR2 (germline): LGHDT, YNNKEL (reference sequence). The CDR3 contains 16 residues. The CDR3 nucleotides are TGTGCCAGCAGCCCCGTCATAGCGGGAGGGACAGAGACCCAGTACTTC. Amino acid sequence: CASSPVIAGGTETQYF.

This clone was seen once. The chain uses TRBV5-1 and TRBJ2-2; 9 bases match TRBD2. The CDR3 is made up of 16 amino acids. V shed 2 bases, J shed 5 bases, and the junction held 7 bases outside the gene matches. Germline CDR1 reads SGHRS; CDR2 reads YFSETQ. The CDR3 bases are TGCGCCAGCAGCTTATCACCGACTAGCGGTACCGGGGAGCTGTTTTTT. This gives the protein CASSLSPTSGTGELFF.

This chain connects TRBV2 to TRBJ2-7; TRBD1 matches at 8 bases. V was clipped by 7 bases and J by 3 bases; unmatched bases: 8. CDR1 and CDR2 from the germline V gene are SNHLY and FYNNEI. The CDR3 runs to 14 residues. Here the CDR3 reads CASKTGQGSYEQYF. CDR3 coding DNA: TGTGCCAGCAAGACCGGACAGGGAAGCTACGAGCAGTACTTC.

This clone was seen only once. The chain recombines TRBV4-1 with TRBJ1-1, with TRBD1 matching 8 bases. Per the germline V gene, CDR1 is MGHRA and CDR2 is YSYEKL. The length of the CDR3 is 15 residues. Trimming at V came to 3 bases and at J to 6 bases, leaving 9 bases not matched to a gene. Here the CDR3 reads CASSQTGQGVAEAFF. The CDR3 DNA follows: TGCGCCAGCAGCCAGACTGGACAGGGTGTCGCTGAAGCTTTCTTT.

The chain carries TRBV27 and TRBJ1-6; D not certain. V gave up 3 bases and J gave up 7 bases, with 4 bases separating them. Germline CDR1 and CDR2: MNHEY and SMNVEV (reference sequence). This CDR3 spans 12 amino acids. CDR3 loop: CASSFRNSPLHF. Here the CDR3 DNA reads TGTGCCAGCAGTTTTCGGAATTCACCCCTCCACTTT.

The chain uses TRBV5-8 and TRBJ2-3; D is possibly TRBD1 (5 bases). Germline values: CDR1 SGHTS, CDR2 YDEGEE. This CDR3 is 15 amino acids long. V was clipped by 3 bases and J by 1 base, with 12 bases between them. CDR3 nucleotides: TGTGCCAGCAGCTACTCACAGGTTGGCACAGATACGCAGTATTTT. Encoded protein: CASSYSQVGTDTQYF.

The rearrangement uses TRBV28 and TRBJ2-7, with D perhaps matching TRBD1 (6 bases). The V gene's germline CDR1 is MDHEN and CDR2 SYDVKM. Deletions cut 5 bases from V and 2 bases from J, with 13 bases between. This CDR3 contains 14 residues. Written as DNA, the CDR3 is TGTGCCAGCAGTAGGGCAGGGGAGACCTACGAGCAGTACTTC. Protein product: CASSRAGETYEQYF.

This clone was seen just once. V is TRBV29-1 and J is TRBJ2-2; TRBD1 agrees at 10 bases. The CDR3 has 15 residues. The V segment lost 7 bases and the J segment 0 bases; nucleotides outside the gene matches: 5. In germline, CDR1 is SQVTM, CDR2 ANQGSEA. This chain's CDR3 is CSGGGTGANTGELFF. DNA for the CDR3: TGCAGCGGGGGGGGGACAGGGGCGAACACCGGGGAGCTGTTTTTT.

CDR3 coding DNA: TGTGCCAGCCGTTTTCGGGGGGAGGGCAGCTCCTACGAGCAGTACTTC. Protein sequence: CASRFRGEGSSYEQYF. The chain couples TRBV6-5 to TRBJ2-7; 7 nucleotides agree with TRBD2. Unmatched junction bases numbered 13, after V lost 8 bases and J lost 0 bases. Germline V gene data show CDR1 as MNHEY and CDR2 as SVGAGI. The CDR3 extends over 16 amino acids.

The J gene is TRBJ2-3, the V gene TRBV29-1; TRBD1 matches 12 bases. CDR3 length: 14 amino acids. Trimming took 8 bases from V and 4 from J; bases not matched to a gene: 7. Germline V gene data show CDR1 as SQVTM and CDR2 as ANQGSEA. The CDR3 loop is CSPTGTGGSDTQYF. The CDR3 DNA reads TGCAGCCCAACCGGGACAGGGGGCTCAGATACGCAGTATTTT.

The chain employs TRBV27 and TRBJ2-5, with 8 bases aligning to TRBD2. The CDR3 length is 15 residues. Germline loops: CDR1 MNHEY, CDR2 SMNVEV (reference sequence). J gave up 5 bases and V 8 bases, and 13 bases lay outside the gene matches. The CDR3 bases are TGTGCCAGCTCCACCCACGGGGGGGCCCGGGAGACCCAGTACTTC. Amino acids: CASSTHGGARETQYF.

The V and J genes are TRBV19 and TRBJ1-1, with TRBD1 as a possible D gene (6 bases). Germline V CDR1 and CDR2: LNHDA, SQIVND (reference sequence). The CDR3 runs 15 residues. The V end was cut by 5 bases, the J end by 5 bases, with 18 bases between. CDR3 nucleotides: TGTGCCAGTAGTCCAGAACCAACAGGGTGGACTGAAGCTTTCTTT. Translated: CASSPEPTGWTEAFF.

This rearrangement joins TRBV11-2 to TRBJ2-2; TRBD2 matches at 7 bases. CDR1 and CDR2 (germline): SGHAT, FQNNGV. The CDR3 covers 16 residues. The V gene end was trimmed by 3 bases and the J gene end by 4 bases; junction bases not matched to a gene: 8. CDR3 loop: CASSFRDYRTTGELFF. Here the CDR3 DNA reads TGTGCCAGCAGCTTCCGGGACTACAGAACCACCGGGGAGCTGTTTTTT.

The CDR3 here is CASSQGYRGRTEAFF. In DNA form, the CDR3 reads TGCGCCAGCAGCCAAGGGTACAGGGGAAGGACTGAAGCTTTCTTT. V is TRBV4-1 and J is TRBJ1-1; 7 bases are shared with TRBD1. V shed 1 base, J shed 5 bases, and the junction held 7 bases outside the gene matches. The CDR3 sequence is 15 residues long. CDR1 is MGHRA and CDR2 is YSYEKL in the germline V gene.

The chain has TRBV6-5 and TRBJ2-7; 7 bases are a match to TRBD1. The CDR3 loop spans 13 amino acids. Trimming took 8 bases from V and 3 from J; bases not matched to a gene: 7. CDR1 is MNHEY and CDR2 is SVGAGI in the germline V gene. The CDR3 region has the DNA TGTGCCAGCCGGGACAGACACTACTACGAGCAGTACTTC. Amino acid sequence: CASRDRHYYEQYF.

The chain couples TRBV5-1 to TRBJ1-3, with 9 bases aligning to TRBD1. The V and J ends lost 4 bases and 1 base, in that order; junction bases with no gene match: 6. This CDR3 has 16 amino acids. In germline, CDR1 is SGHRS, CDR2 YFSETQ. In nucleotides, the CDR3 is TGCGCCAGCAGCGCCGCGGGACAGGGATCTGGAAACACCATATATTTT. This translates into CASSAAGQGSGNTIYF. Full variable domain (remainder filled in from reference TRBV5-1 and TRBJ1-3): KAGVTQTPRYLIKTRGQQVTLSCSPISGHRSVSWYQQTPGQGLQFLFEYFSETQRNKGNFPGRFSGRQFSNSRSEMNVSTLELGDSALYLCASSAAGQGSGNTIYFGEGSWLTVV.

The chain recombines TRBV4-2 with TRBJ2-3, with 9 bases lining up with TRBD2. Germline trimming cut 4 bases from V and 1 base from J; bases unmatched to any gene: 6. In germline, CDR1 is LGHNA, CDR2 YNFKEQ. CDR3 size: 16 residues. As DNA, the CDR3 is TGTGCCAGCAGCCCTTCTAGCGGGGCGGGCACAGATACGCAGTATTTT. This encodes CASSPSSGAGTDTQYF.

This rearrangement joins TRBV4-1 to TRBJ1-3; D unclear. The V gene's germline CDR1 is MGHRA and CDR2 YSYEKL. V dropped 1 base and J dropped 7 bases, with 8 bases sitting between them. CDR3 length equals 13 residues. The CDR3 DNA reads TGCGCCAGCAGCCAAGGTCGTTTCAACACCATATATTTT. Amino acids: CASSQGRFNTIYF.

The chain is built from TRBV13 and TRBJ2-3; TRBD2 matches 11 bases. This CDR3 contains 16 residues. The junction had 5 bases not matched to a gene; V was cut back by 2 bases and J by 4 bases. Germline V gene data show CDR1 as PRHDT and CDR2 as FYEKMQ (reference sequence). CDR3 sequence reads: CASSLRELAGADTQYF. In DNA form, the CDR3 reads TGTGCCAGCAGCTTAAGAGAACTAGCGGGAGCAGATACGCAGTATTTT. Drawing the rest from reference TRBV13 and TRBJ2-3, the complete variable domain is AAGVIQSPRHLIKEKRETATLKCYPIPRHDTVYWYQQGPGQDPQFLISFYEKMQSDKGSIPDRFSAQQFSDYHSELNMSSLELGDSALYFCASSLRELAGADTQYFGPGTRLTVL.